This T cell receptor (beta chain) stems from a study of Ad26.COV2.S vaccination and SARS-CoV-2 variants. Study-wide points: For non-spike TCRs, breadth in vaccine recipients resembled that in placebo recipients. The authors reported substantial breadth in spike-specific CD8+ and CD4+ T cell responses after vaccination.

Concerning this clone: Antigen specificity is unknown.

Assay: immunoSEQ multiplex PCR; the TCRdb copy retains only in-frame clones and omits some. The sample carries hundreds of thousands of clones, approximately 92% recorded once. The sample's treatment: over 15 received Ad26.COV2.S at low or high dose, single or two shots; several received placebo; per-sample allocation not given. The investigators took samples on day 63 after the first vaccine or placebo injection. Donation was by an adult aged 18-55 years who was in Boston. Vaccination employed an Ad26 vector expressing the Wuhan-strain SARS-CoV-2 spike. The sequences come from peripheral blood, collected in a trial of Ad26.COV2.S vaccine versus placebo. This receptor was obtained from a person between 18 and 65 years old who received the Ad26.COV2.S COVID-19 vaccine or a placebo.

Here the CDR3 reads CASSLAPWDRGTEAFF. The DNA of the CDR3 is TGTGCCAGCAGCTTAGCGCCTTGGGACAGGGGCACTGAAGCTTTCTTT. The chain combines TRBV7-6 with TRBJ1-1, with TRBD1 matching over 10 bases. There are 16 residues in the CDR3. V shed 0 bases, J shed 4 bases, and the junction held 5 bases outside the gene matches. The germline V gene has CDR1 SGHVS and CDR2 FNYEAQ.